Below, one TCR beta chain is given with its context. The germline V gene has CDR1 DFQATT and CDR2 SNEGSKA (reference sequence). The CDR3 length is 13 residues. The V end was cut by 3 bases, the J end by 11 bases, with 16 bases between. Assignments of participants to cohorts depended upon their own reported clinical history. Data came from immunoSEQ multiplex PCR; TCRdb stores just in-frame clones and leaves some out. In the table there are 200,000 to 250,000 clones, approximately 90% of which are singletons. The sample originates from a study of blood T cell repertoires in COVID-19. Across the whole study: T cells, B-cell-depleted T cells, or PBMCs provided the cDNA or gDNA that served as material.

Source material: PBMCs or T cells enriched from blood (not recorded which). The sequence was collected from a woman between 18 and 29 years old in a cohort exposed to, infected with or recovered from COVID-19 (not recorded which). The V call is TRBV20-1, the J call TRBJ1-4, with unresolved D. The CDR3 bases are TGCAGTGCTAGTATCCCTTCGACGAGGAAACTGTTTTTT. Its translation: CSASIPSTRKLFF.